This T cell receptor beta chain was obtained from a study of CD8+ T cells in alopecia areata. Across the whole study: The study gave treated patients oral tofacitinib at 5 to 10 mg twice daily. Severity was scored as percentage of affected scalp area in treated patients. Notes on the study in general: TCR sharing across patients was less clear than in mice, possibly HLA-related. Many expanded lesional clones stayed in scalp and blood while on tofacitinib.

Treatment here: oral pan-JAK inhibitor, 5-10 mg twice daily. Comment on this clone: Its antigen remains unidentified.

It was cDNA, reverse transcribed from extracted RNA, that served as the sequencing template. The assay was immunoSEQ multiplex PCR, and TCRdb's table has in-frame clones only and misses some. The table records 75,000 to 100,000 clones, about three quarters of them present only once. Trimming pared 6 bases from V and 8 bases from J, leaving 14 bases between. Germline V lookup: CDR1 MNHEY, CDR2 SMNVEV (reference sequence). CDR3 size: 13 residues. The TCR was taken from a human donor with alopecia areata. The rearrangement joins TRBV27 to TRBJ2-1; TRBD1 is a possible D gene (6 bases). Sequenced here: CD8+ T cells sorted from blood, sampled around week 46, from a patient treated with tofacitinib. CDR3 DNA: TGTGCCAGCAGACCATGGACAGACGATGAGCAGTTCTTC. It yields the protein CASRPWTDDEQFF.